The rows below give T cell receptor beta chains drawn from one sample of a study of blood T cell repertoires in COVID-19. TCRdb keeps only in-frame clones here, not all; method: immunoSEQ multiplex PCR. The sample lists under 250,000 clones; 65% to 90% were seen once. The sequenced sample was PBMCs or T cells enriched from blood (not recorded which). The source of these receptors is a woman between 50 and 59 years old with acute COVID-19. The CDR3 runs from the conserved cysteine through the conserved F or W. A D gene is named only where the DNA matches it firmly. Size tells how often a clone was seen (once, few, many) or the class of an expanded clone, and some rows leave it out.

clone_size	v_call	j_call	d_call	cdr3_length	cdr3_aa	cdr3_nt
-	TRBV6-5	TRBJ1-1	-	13	CASSPLPNTEAFF	TGTGCCAGCAGTCCCCTCCCGAACACTGAAGCTTTCTTT
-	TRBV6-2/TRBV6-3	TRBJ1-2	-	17	CASSYSSGHTNNYGYTF	TGTGCCAGCAGTTATTCGTCAGGACACACCAATAACTATGGCTACACCTTC
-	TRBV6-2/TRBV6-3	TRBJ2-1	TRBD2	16	CASSYSLAGQNNEQFF	TGTGCCAGCAGTTACTCTTTAGCGGGCCAGAACAATGAGCAGTTCTTC
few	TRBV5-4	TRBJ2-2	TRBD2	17	CASSSPSGGAGYGELFF	TGTGCCAGCAGCTCCCCTAGCGGGGGGGCCGGATACGGGGAGCTGTTTTTT
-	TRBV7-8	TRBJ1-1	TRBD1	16	CASSKRQGAIITEAFF	TGTGCCAGCAGCAAAAGACAGGGGGCGATAATTACTGAAGCTTTCTTT
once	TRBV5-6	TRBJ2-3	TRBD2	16	CASSSYPGGPTDTQYF	TGTGCCAGCAGCTCATACCCGGGGGGGCCCACAGATACGCAGTATTTT
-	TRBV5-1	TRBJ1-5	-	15	CASRRDSDSNQPQHF	TGCGCCAGCAGACGAGACAGCGATAGCAATCAGCCCCAGCATTTT
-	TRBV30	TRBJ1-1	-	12	CASAGVMGEAFF	TGTGCCTCCGCAGGGGTTATGGGGGAAGCTTTCTTT
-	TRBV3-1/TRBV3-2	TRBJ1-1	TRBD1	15	CASSVPGQGVPEAFF	TGTGCCAGCAGCGTTCCGGGACAGGGGGTTCCTGAAGCTTTCTTT
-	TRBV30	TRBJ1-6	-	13	CAWRSRYNSPLHF	TGTGCCTGGAGGTCGCGGTATAATTCACCCCTCCACTTT
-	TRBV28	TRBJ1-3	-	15	CASSSTPGLGNTIYF	TGTGCCAGCAGTTCCACTCCGGGACTAGGAAACACCATATATTTT
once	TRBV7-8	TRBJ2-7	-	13	CASSRVGGYEQYF	TGTGCCAGCAGTCGAGTGGGGGGCTACGAGCAGTACTTC
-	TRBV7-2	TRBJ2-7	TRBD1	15	CASSTQGQQFYEQYF	TGTGCCAGCAGCACCCAGGGACAGCAGTTCTACGAGCAGTACTTC
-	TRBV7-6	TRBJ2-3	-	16	CASSPVPGVGTDTQYF	TGTGCCAGCAGCCCAGTCCCGGGGGTCGGGACAGATACGCAGTATTTT
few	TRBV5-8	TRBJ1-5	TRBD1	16	CASSLVTGGAGQPQHF	TGTGCCAGCAGCTTGGTAACAGGGGGCGCAGGTCAGCCCCAGCATTTT
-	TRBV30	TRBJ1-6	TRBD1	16	CAWGQGAISYNSPLHF	TGTGCCTGGGGACAGGGCGCCATCTCCTATAATTCACCCCTCCACTTT
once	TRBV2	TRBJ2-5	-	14	CASSLPGDQETQYF	TGTGCCAGCAGCCTGCCCGGGGATCAAGAGACCCAGTACTTC
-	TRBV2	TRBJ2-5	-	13	CASSVEREETQYF	TGTGCCAGCAGTGTGGAGCGGGAAGAGACCCAGTACTTC
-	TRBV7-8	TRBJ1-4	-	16	CASSWTQTATNEKLFF	TGTGCCAGCAGCTGGACACAGACAGCAACTAATGAAAAACTGTTTTTT
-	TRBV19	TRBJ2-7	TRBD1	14	CASSIGTGEGEQYF	TGTGCCAGTAGTATCGGGACAGGGGAAGGCGAGCAGTACTTC
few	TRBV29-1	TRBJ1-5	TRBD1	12	CSVTGGNQPQHF	TGCAGCGTAACAGGGGGGAATCAGCCCCAGCATTTT
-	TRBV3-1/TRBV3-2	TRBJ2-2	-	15	CASSQSLLNTGELFF	TGTGCCAGCAGCCAATCACTGCTGAACACCGGGGAGCTGTTTTTT
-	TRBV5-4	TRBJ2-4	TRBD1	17	CASSLALDRGGKNIQYF	TGTGCCAGCAGCTTGGCCTTGGACAGGGGCGGTAAAAACATTCAGTACTTC
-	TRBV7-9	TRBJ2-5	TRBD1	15	CASSLSRTGKETQYF	TGTGCCAGCAGCTTAAGTAGGACAGGGAAAGAGACCCAGTACTTC
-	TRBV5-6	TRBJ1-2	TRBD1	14	CASSRDRGDYGYTF	TGTGCCAGCAGCCGGGACAGGGGGGACTATGGCTACACCTTC
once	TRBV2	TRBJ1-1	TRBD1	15	CASKGQGSRNTEAFF	TGTGCCAGCAAAGGACAGGGGTCGAGGAACACTGAAGCTTTCTTT
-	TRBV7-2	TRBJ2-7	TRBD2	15	CASSSRLAGAYEQYF	TGTGCCAGCAGCTCGAGACTAGCGGGGGCCTACGAGCAGTACTTC
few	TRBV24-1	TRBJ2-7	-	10	CATSSYEQYF	TGTGCCACTAGCTCCTACGAGCAGTACTTC
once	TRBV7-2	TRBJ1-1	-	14	CASSFPLGGTEAFF	TGTGCCAGCAGCTTCCCGCTGGGGGGAACTGAAGCTTTCTTT
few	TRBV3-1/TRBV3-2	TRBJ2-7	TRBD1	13	CASNRDRTYEQYF	TGTGCCAGCAACCGGGACAGGACCTACGAGCAGTACTTC
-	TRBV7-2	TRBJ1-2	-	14	CASSLDSGKLGYTF	TGTGCCAGCAGCTTAGATTCGGGAAAGCTTGGCTACACCTTC
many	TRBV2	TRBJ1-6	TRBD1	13	CASGGQGFLALHF	TGTGCCAGCGGAGGACAGGGGTTTTTAGCCCTCCACTTT
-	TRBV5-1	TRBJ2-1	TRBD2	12	CASSPRGEVQFF	TGCGCCAGCAGCCCCCGGGGGGAGGTGCAGTTCTTC
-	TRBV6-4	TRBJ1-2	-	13	CASRPGQNYGYTF	TGTGCCAGCAGACCCGGACAGAACTATGGCTACACCTTC
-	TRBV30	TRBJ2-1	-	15	CAWSGKGAQYNEQFF	TGTGCCTGGAGTGGGAAAGGGGCCCAATACAATGAGCAGTTCTTC
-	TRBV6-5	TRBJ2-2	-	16	CASSYSWRSNTGELFF	TGTGCCAGCAGTTACTCCTGGAGGTCCAACACCGGGGAGCTGTTTTTT
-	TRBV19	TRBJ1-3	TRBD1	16	CASSINRGVGGNTIYF	TGTGCCAGTAGTATCAACAGGGGGGTCGGTGGAAACACCATATATTTT
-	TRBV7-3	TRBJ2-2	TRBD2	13	CASSMTSPGELFF	TGTGCCAGCAGCATGACTAGCCCCGGGGAGCTGTTTTTT
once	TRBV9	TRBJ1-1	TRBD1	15	CASSVGQGGNTEAFF	TGTGCCAGCAGCGTAGGGCAGGGGGGAAACACTGAAGCTTTCTTT
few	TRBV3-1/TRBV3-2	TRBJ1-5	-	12	CASSQGQQPQHF	TGTGCCAGCAGCCAAGGTCAACAGCCCCAGCATTTT
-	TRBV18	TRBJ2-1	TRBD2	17	CASSPPMAGGSYNEQFF	TGTGCCAGCTCACCACCGATGGCGGGGGGCTCCTACAATGAGCAGTTCTTC
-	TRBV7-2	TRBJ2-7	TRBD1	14	CASSPGTGGSEQYF	TGTGCCAGCAGCCCCGGGACAGGGGGCAGCGAGCAGTACTTC
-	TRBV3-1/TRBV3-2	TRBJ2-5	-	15	CASSQAGLGQETQYF	TGTGCCAGCAGCCAAGCCGGACTGGGCCAAGAGACCCAGTACTTC
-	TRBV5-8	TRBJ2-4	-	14	CATAHVTGTNIQYF	TGTGCCACCGCCCATGTCACAGGGACGAACATTCAGTACTTC
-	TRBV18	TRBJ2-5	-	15	CASSYRGTSQETQYF	TGTGCCAGCTCCTACCGCGGGACCAGCCAAGAGACCCAGTACTTC
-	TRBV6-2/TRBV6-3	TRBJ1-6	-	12	CASSYSTGPLHF	TGTGCCAGCAGTTACTCGACAGGACCCCTCCACTTT
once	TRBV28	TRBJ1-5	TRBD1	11	CASSLGQGCSF	TGTGCCAGCAGTTTGGGACAGGGGTGCTCATTT
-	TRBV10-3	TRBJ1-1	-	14	CAISEWGVETEAFF	TGTGCCATCAGTGAGTGGGGGGTGGAGACTGAAGCTTTCTTT
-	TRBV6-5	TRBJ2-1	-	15	CASSRTGNGYNEQFF	TGTGCCAGCAGTAGAACAGGGAATGGTTACAATGAGCAGTTCTTC
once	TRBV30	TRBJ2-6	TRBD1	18	CAWSPLTGAPSGANVLTF	TGTGCCTGGAGTCCACTGACAGGGGCACCCTCTGGGGCCAACGTCCTGACTTTC
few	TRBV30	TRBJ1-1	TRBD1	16	CAWSVGQFFINTEAFF	TGTGCCTGGAGTGTGGGACAGTTTTTTATTAACACTGAAGCTTTCTTT
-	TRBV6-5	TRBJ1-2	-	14	CASSYGTSAQGYTF	TGTGCCAGCAGTTACGGGACATCCGCCCAAGGCTACACCTTC
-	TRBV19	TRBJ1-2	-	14	CASSMIGRGYGYTF	TGTGCCAGTAGTATGATAGGCAGGGGCTATGGCTACACCTTC
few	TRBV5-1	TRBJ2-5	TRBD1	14	CASRAGQGRETQYF	TGCGCCAGCAGGGCCGGACAGGGCCGAGAGACCCAGTACTTC
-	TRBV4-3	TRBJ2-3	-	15	CASSRLGVTTDTQYF	TGCGCCAGCAGCCGCTTGGGAGTAACCACAGATACGCAGTATTTT
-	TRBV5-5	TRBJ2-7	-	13	CASSLTGTYEQYF	TGTGCCAGCAGCTTAACAGGAACCTACGAGCAGTACTTC
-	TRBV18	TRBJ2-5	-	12	CASSLKKETQYF	TGTGCCAGCTCACTTAAAAAAGAGACCCAGTACTTC
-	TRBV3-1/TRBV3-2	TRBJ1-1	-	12	CASSRGNTEAFF	TGTGCCAGCAGCAGGGGGAACACTGAAGCTTTCTTT
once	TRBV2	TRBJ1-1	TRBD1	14	CASSKTGSNTEAFF	TGTGCCAGCTCAAAGACAGGGTCGAACACTGAAGCTTTCTTT
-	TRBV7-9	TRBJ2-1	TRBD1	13	CASSRDRGDEQFF	TGTGCCAGCAGCCGGGACAGGGGCGATGAGCAGTTCTTC